This T cell receptor beta chain appears in the sequencing data of a study of neurological immune-mediated disorders. MiXCR was run by TCRdb on the 5' RACE reads, yielding one entry per CDR3 protein. The data contain fewer than 85,000 distinct CDR3 sequences, approximately 4.1% of them singletons. In germline, CDR1 is WNHNN, CDR2 SYGVQD (reference sequence). J gave up 10 bases and V 10 bases, and 13 bases lay outside the gene matches. This CDR3 contains 13 residues. This clonotype was detected many times. This rearrangement joins TRBV10-1 to TRBJ2-1; TRBD2 agrees at 7 bases. Material for sequencing was PBMCs. The source of this sequence is a man under 40 with multiple sclerosis. The CDR3 reads CATDSTSSKEQFF. CDR3 coding DNA: TGCGCCACTGACTCGACTAGCTCCAAAGAGCAGTTCTTC.